The source of this T cell receptor beta chain is a study of molecular identifiers for immune sequencing clone quantification. About the research overall: Replicate RNA from roughly 20,000 or 100,000 naive CD8 T cells formed five aliquots; four were sequenced.

Germline-derived CDR1 and CDR2 are SGHRS and YFSETQ. Trimming removed 0 bases from V and 7 bases from J; junction bases left unmatched: 4. This CDR3 has 15 residues. As concerns this clonotype: Antigen: not known.

Methods described previously were used for bulk TCR libraries, and listed TCR primers were applied. In TCRdb, the PCR reads were re-called with MiXCR into one record per CDR3 protein. The profile shows more than 550,000 distinct CDR3 sequences, about 25% of them singletons. General observations from the study: Molecules of identical TCR sharing a barcode could underestimate highly expanded clone sizes. In a background of around 970,000 naive cells, spiked Jurkat TCR RNA from one cell was reportedly detectable.

Sample: naive CD8+ T cells from blood, with Jurkat cell RNA spiked in. The subset here: FACS-sorted CD8+CD4-CCR7+CD45RA+ naive T cells. The clonotype was recovered from a human donor in good health. Some libraries in this study had Jurkat cell RNA spiked in. This sequence joins TRBV5-1 and TRBJ2-1; 10 bases fit TRBD2. CDR3: CASSLVDSGRNEQFF. The CDR3 bases are TGCGCCAGCAGCTTGGTTGATAGCGGGAGGAATGAGCAGTTCTTC. Using reference TRBV5-1 and TRBJ2-1 for the parts outside the CDR3, the full variable domain is KAGVTQTPRYLIKTRGQQVTLSCSPISGHRSVSWYQQTPGQGLQFLFEYFSETQRNKGNFPGRFSGRQFSNSRSEMNVSTLELGDSALYLCASSLVDSGRNEQFFGPGTRLTVL.